Each of the 14 T cell receptor beta chains below was sequenced from the same sample in a study of vaccination effects on CD4 cells after COVID-19. Peptide-pool stimulation followed by sequencing identified expanded antigen-specific CD4+ clonotypes in the ViraFEST assay. Around day 10 of culture, CD4+ T cells were separated out. For these TCRs, the target antigens are not known. Sequencing was performed with immunoSEQ multiplex PCR; in TCRdb, only in-frame clones are kept and a portion is missing. The data hold tens of thousands of clones, with approximately 70% observed a single time. The sequenced sample was CD4+ T cells from PBMCs cultured with HCoV-229E spike peptides, obtained before COVID-19 vaccination. Every receptor here comes from a human donor who received a COVID-19 vaccine.

This clone has more than one count but fewer than ten. This chain links TRBV4-2 with TRBJ1-1; 10 bases map to TRBD1. From germline, CDR1 is LGHNA and CDR2 YNFKEQ. The trim removed 1 base at V and 5 bases at J, leaving 7 bases unmatched. This CDR3 is 16 amino acids long. In DNA form, the CDR3 reads TGTGCCAGCAGCCAAGTCGGGACAGGGGAGGGAACTGAAGCTTTCTTT. Its translation is CASSQVGTGEGTEAFF.

CDR3: CASSYSQQSTDTQYF. As DNA, the CDR3 is TGTGCCAGCAGTTACTCTCAGCAATCTACAGATACGCAGTATTTT. V gene TRBV6-5 combines with J gene TRBJ2-3; unclear D gene. Trimming stripped 0 bases from V and 3 bases from J, with 10 bases between. The V gene's germline CDR1 is MNHEY and CDR2 SVGAGI. This CDR3 region has 15 residues.

The chain couples TRBV4-1 to TRBJ2-4, with D possibly matching TRBD2 (6 bases). The CDR3 consists of 15 residues. Trimming stripped 4 bases from V and 6 bases from J, with 16 bases between. The V gene's germline CDR1 is MGHRA and CDR2 YSYEKL. The DNA for the CDR3 is TGCGCCAGCAGCCCAGAGGCCGACGGGAGAAACATTCAGTACTTC. It is translated as CASSPEADGRNIQYF.

This clone has only a few counts. The rearrangement joins TRBV28 to TRBJ2-1, with 8 positions matching TRBD2. Germline CDR1 and CDR2: MDHEN and SYDVKM. The ends lost 4 bases at V and 4 bases at J; junction bases unmatched: 6. The CDR3 has 15 residues. The chain's CDR3 is CASSSPGGAYNEQFF. CDR3 sequence (DNA): TGTGCCAGCAGTTCCCCGGGAGGGGCGTACAATGAGCAGTTCTTC.

The J gene is TRBJ1-1, the V gene TRBV19; tentative D call: TRBD1 (6 bases). V lost 3 bases and J 8 bases, leaving 13 bases between the germline ends. The CDR3 is made up of 13 amino acids. CDR1 LNHDA and CDR2 SQIVND come from the germline V gene (reference sequence). The CDR3 DNA sequence: TGTGCCAGTAGTATGAAGGCAGGGGCCGAAGCTTTCTTT. Amino acids: CASSMKAGAEAFF.

This clone has more than one count but fewer than ten. The chain recombines TRBV3-1 (or the pseudogene TRBV3-2) with TRBJ2-1; D unresolved. The length of the CDR3 is 16 residues. Germline CDR1 is LGHDT and CDR2 is YNNKEL (reference sequence). V lost 0 bases and J lost 5, with 14 bases in between. The CDR3 DNA sequence: TGTGCCAGCAGCCAAGATATCCCTAGAGCCCACAATGAGCAGTTCTTC. It codes for CASSQDIPRAHNEQFF.

This chain uses TRBV5-4 with TRBJ1-1, with 7 bases fitting TRBD1. Trimming removed 4 bases from V and 0 bases from J; junction bases left unmatched: 9. Germline V gene sequence: CDR1 SGHNT, CDR2 YYREEE (reference sequence). The CDR3 has 16 residues. The CDR3 bases are TGTGCCAGCAGCCGACAGGGTTTGGAGATGAACACTGAAGCTTTCTTT. It yields the protein CASSRQGLEMNTEAFF.

This clone was seen a handful of times. The rearrangement links TRBV5-5 to TRBJ1-2, with D possibly being TRBD1 (5 bases). Per the germline V gene, CDR1 is SGHKS and CDR2 is YYEKEE (reference sequence). There are 16 residues in the CDR3. Between the trimmed V and J ends, which lost 0 bases and 3 bases, there was a span of 15 bases. The CDR3 DNA is TGTGCCAGCAGCTTGGCCGGGGCAGAAGGAGACTATGGCTACACCTTC. Its translation is CASSLAGAEGDYGYTF.

By its share, this clone is medium-sized. The CDR3 DNA reads as TGTGCCAGCAGCCAAGATGCAGGGGGAGCTTTCTTT. Protein sequence: CASSQDAGGAFF. The J gene is TRBJ1-1, the V gene TRBV14, with 7 bases aligning to TRBD1. The CDR3 covers 12 residues. Trimming removed 0 bases from V and 10 bases from J; junction bases left unmatched: 2. CDR1 and CDR2 from the germline V gene are SGHDN and FVKESK.

V is TRBV24-1 and J is TRBJ1-1; D call uncertain. The germline CDR1 and CDR2 sequences are KGHDR and SFDVKD. This CDR3 comprises 13 residues. With 3 bases removed from V and 11 bases from J, the gap between germline ends came to 15 bases. The CDR3, as DNA: TGTGCCACCAGTGATCCCGGGAACCATGAGGCTTTCTTT. Its translation is CATSDPGNHEAFF.

This clone has a handful of counts. The chain links TRBV2 to TRBJ2-3, with 15 bases identical to TRBD2. This CDR3 is built from 17 residues. Trimming removed 5 bases from V and 0 bases from J; junction bases left unmatched: 3. Germline V gene lookup returns CDR1 SNHLY and CDR2 FYNNEI. CDR3 nucleotides: TGTGCCAGCAGTTCGGGACTAGCGGGAGGTAGCACAGATACGCAGTATTTT. This codes for CASSSGLAGGSTDTQYF. The full variable domain, rest sourced from reference TRBV2 and TRBJ2-3, is EPEVTQTPSHQVTQMGQEVILRCVPISNHLYFYWYRQILGQKVEFLVSFYNNEISEKSEIFDDQFSVERPDGSNFTLKIRSTKLEDSAMYFCASSSGLAGGSTDTQYFGPGTRLTVL.

CDR3 sequence: CASSRDGNQPQHF. Here the CDR3 DNA reads TGTGCCAGCAGCCGGGACGGCAATCAGCCCCAGCATTTT. The chain is built from TRBV7-8 and TRBJ1-5; D possibly corresponds to TRBD1 (5 bases). The germline V and J ends were trimmed by 5 bases and 2 bases, with 7 bases remaining between them. CDR1 and CDR2 (germline): SGHVS, FQNEAQ. The CDR3 is 13 amino acids.

This chain's CDR3 is CASSPPRTGRSTDTQYF. The CDR3 DNA reads as TGTGCCAGCTCACCACCGAGAACAGGGAGGAGCACAGATACGCAGTATTTT. The rearrangement links TRBV18 to TRBJ2-3, with D perhaps matching TRBD1 or TRBD2 (6 bases each). Germline loops: CDR1 KGHSH, CDR2 LQKENI. CDR3 size: 17 residues. V shed 0 bases and J shed 0 bases, with 13 bases lying between them. The variable domain in full, completed from reference TRBV18 and TRBJ2-3, reads NAGVMQNPRHLVRRRGQEARLRCSPMKGHSHVYWYRQLPEEGLKFMVYLQKENIIDESGMPKERFSAEFPKEGPSILRIQQVVRGDSAAYFCASSPPRTGRSTDTQYFGPGTRLTVL.

The chain links TRBV4-1 to TRBJ2-1; 8 bases are a match to TRBD2. CDR1 and CDR2 (germline): MGHRA, YSYEKL. Unmatched junction bases numbered 9, after V lost 4 bases and J lost 1 base. This CDR3 spans 17 amino acids. The CDR3 nucleotides read TGCGCCAGCAGCCGAGGGGGACTAGTTCCATCCTACAATGAGCAGTTCTTC. Protein sequence: CASSRGGLVPSYNEQFF.